A selection of T cell receptor beta chains follows, all from one sample in a study of blood T cell repertoires in COVID-19. Assay: immunoSEQ multiplex PCR; the TCRdb copy retains only in-frame clones and omits some. Found here are about 270,000 clones, around four fifths of them singletons; the top ten hold around 3.9%. Sequenced: peripheral blood. The receptors shown here come from a woman aged 50 to 60 with active or convalescent COVID-19. Both conserved end residues are part of each CDR3. The D gene is left open where the match is weak. Some rows have no size entry. The others give once, few or many, or a class for an expanded clone.

>TRBV28|NA|TRBJ1-6|TRBD1
CASSPDRGSPLHF
TGTGCCAGCAGTCCGGACAGGGGGTCACCCCTCCACTTT
>TRBV2|NA|TRBJ1-4|NA
CASSLQGNREKLFF
TGTGCCAGCAGTTTACAGGGAAATAGGGAAAAACTGTTTTTT
>TRBV19|NA|TRBJ1-5|NA
CASGRGDPAANQPQHF
TGTGCCAGTGGGAGGGGGGATCCCGCAGCGAATCAGCCCCAGCATTTT
>TRBV10-3|NA|TRBJ2-3|TRBD2
CAIRTLAGGPGGTDTQYF
TGTGCCATCCGCACTTTAGCGGGAGGGCCGGGTGGAACAGATACGCAGTATTTT
>TRBV7-9|NA|TRBJ1-1|NA
CASRAQGYLNTEAFF
TGTGCCAGCAGAGCTCAGGGGTACCTGAACACTGAAGCTTTCTTT
>TRBV10-3|NA|TRBJ2-7|TRBD2
CAIRRTSGSSEQYF
TGTGCCATCAGACGGACTAGCGGGAGCTCCGAGCAGTACTTC
>TRBV18|NA|TRBJ2-7|TRBD2
CASSRVRSGRAEGYEQYF
TGTGCCAGCTCAAGAGTGCGTAGCGGGAGGGCCGAGGGCTACGAGCAGTACTTC
>TRBV11-2|NA|TRBJ1-4|NA
CASSLVTEPKLFF
TGTGCCAGCAGCTTAGTGACGGAGCCAAAACTGTTTTTT
>TRBV5-4|NA|TRBJ2-3|NA
CASSSSGLLTDTQYF
TGTGCCAGCAGCTCCTCGGGACTCCTCACAGATACGCAGTATTTT
>TRBV6-4|NA|TRBJ2-1|TRBD2
CASSDTSGSYNEQFF
TGTGCCAGCAGTGACACTAGCGGCTCCTACAATGAGCAGTTCTTC
>TRBV27|few|TRBJ2-6|NA
CASSLSGTRSGANVLTF
TGTGCCAGCAGTTTATCGGGGACTCGCTCTGGGGCCAACGTCCTGACTTTC
>TRBV4-1|once|TRBJ1-5|NA
CASSQGTNQPQHF
TGCGCCAGCAGCCAAGGGACAAATCAGCCCCAGCATTTT
>TRBV3-1/TRBV3-2|NA|TRBJ1-6|NA
CASSQIASSNSPLHF
TGTGCCAGCAGCCAAATCGCCAGTTCTAATTCACCCCTCCACTTT
>TRBV7-2|NA|TRBJ1-2|NA
CASSRSQGTLNYGYTF
TGTGCCAGCAGTCGGTCCCAGGGTACTCTTAACTATGGCTACACCTTC
>TRBV18|NA|TRBJ2-7|TRBD1
CASSPGTGAGYEQYF
TGTGCCAGCTCACCCGGGACAGGGGCCGGCTACGAGCAGTACTTC
>TRBV7-3|NA|TRBJ1-4|TRBD1
CASSTTGGPNEKLFF
TGTGCCAGCAGCACGACAGGGGGCCCTAATGAAAAACTGTTTTTT
>TRBV7-2|NA|TRBJ1-3|NA
CASTSRRNSGNTIYF
TGTGCCAGCACCTCGAGGAGAAACTCTGGAAACACCATATATTTT
>TRBV5-5|NA|TRBJ1-6|NA
CASSFGGEGSPLHF
TGTGCCAGCAGCTTTGGGGGCGAGGGTTCACCCCTCCACTTT
>TRBV3-1/TRBV3-2|NA|TRBJ2-7|TRBD2
CASSPAAGGAYEQYF
TGTGCCAGCAGCCCTGCTGCGGGAGGAGCCTACGAGCAGTACTTC
>TRBV7-2|NA|TRBJ1-2|NA
CASSPPDRTGGYTF
TGTGCCAGCAGCCCTCCCGACAGGACGGGGGGCTACACCTTC
>TRBV28|NA|TRBJ2-7|NA
CASSLLARFPYEQYF
TGTGCCAGCAGTCTCCTGGCGAGGTTTCCCTACGAGCAGTACTTC
>TRBV25-1|NA|TRBJ2-1|TRBD1
CASRGQGAYNEQFF
TGTGCCAGCAGAGGACAGGGGGCTTACAATGAGCAGTTCTTC
>TRBV29-1|NA|TRBJ1-6|NA
CSVGKDLNSPLHF
TGCAGCGTTGGGAAAGACTTGAATTCACCCCTCCACTTT
>TRBV5-6|NA|TRBJ2-6|NA
CASSSQISGANVLTF
TGTGCCAGCAGCTCACAGATCTCTGGGGCCAACGTCCTGACTTTC
>TRBV5-1|NA|TRBJ2-1|TRBD2
CASSLARLAGGRHGEQFF
TGCGCCAGCAGCTTGGCTCGACTAGCGGGAGGTAGACATGGTGAGCAGTTCTTC
>TRBV6-4|NA|TRBJ1-5|NA
CASSHVNPLQVGLNGQPQHF
TGTGCCAGCAGTCACGTGAATCCATTACAGGTGGGGCTCAATGGGCAGCCCCAGCATTTT
>TRBV6-5|NA|TRBJ2-1|NA
CATSTSYNEQFF
TGTGCCACCTCGACTAGCTACAATGAGCAGTTCTTC
>TRBV4-1|NA|TRBJ2-7|TRBD2
CASSPRTSGIVAYEQYF
TGCGCCAGCAGCCCACGGACTAGCGGGATCGTAGCCTACGAGCAGTACTTC
>TRBV2|once|TRBJ2-1|NA
CASRIRAGPYNEQFF
TGTGCCAGCAGGATCAGGGCGGGACCATACAATGAGCAGTTCTTC
>TRBV10-1|NA|TRBJ2-3|NA
CASQGRDTDTQYF
TGCGCCAGCCAGGGGCGTGATACAGATACGCAGTATTTT
>TRBV15|few|TRBJ1-5|NA
CATSREQGSNQPQHF
TGTGCCACCAGCAGAGAACAGGGTAGCAATCAGCCCCAGCATTTT
>TRBV14|NA|TRBJ1-2|NA
CASSQGQGHYGYTF
TGTGCCAGCAGCCAAGGGCAGGGCCACTATGGCTACACCTTC
>TRBV14|few|TRBJ1-1|NA
CASSPFQGANTEAFF
TGTGCCAGCAGCCCCTTCCAGGGTGCGAACACTGAAGCTTTCTTT
>TRBV7-9|NA|TRBJ1-6|TRBD1
CASSHRDRNSPLHF
TGTGCCAGCAGCCACCGGGACAGGAATTCACCCCTCCACTTT
>TRBV9|NA|TRBJ2-1|NA
CASSVGSSHSYNEQFF
TGTGCCAGCAGCGTAGGGTCTAGCCACTCCTACAATGAGCAGTTCTTC
>TRBV7-2|NA|TRBJ2-3|TRBD2
CASSLLAGALEEYF
TGTGCCAGCAGCTTACTAGCGGGAGCCCTCGAGGAGTATTTT
>TRBV15|NA|TRBJ1-2|NA
CATSRDLRTAYGYTF
TGTGCCACCAGCAGAGATCTCCGGACAGCTTATGGCTACACCTTC
>TRBV6-5|NA|TRBJ2-7|TRBD2
CASSYGTSLNEQYF
TGTGCCAGCAGTTACGGGACTAGCCTAAACGAGCAGTACTTC
>TRBV11-2|NA|TRBJ2-1|NA
CASSRGEQFF
TGTGCCAGCAGCCGCGGGGAGCAGTTCTTC
>TRBV19|NA|TRBJ2-5|NA
CASSQGRETQYF
TGTGCCAGTAGTCAGGGCCGGGAGACCCAGTACTTC
>TRBV7-6|few|TRBJ1-6|TRBD1
CASSPSRGGRNHSPLHF
TGTGCCAGCAGCCCCTCCCGAGGGGGCCGGAACCATTCACCCCTCCACTTT
>TRBV15|NA|TRBJ1-1|TRBD1
CATSRDVGTGGAFF
TGTGCCACCAGCAGAGATGTGGGGACAGGAGGGGCTTTCTTT
>TRBV7-3|NA|TRBJ1-1|NA
CASSLEVNTEAFF
TGTGCCAGCAGTTTAGAGGTGAACACTGAAGCTTTCTTT
>TRBV18|NA|TRBJ2-6|TRBD1
CASSLHKWTGGSAGANVLTF
TGTGCCAGCTCACTACATAAATGGACAGGGGGTAGTGCTGGGGCCAACGTCCTGACTTTC
>TRBV7-9|NA|TRBJ2-5|TRBD2
CASSQRELGETQYF
TGTGCCAGCAGCCAGCGGGAGCTGGGAGAGACCCAGTACTTC
>TRBV29-1|NA|TRBJ2-4|NA
CSVVQGGNIQYF
TGCAGCGTTGTACAGGGGGGGAACATTCAGTACTTC
>TRBV6-1|once|TRBJ1-6|TRBD1
CASSDEGQMDSPLHF
TGTGCCAGCAGTGATGAGGGACAGATGGATTCACCCCTCCACTTT
>TRBV9|NA|TRBJ2-1|TRBD1
CASSVGQGDNEQFF
TGTGCCAGCAGCGTAGGACAGGGAGACAATGAGCAGTTCTTC
>TRBV19|NA|TRBJ2-5|TRBD1
CASSFTPDRGRETQYF
TGTGCCAGTAGTTTTACCCCGGACAGGGGGCGGGAGACCCAGTACTTC
>TRBV30|NA|TRBJ2-7|TRBD2
CAWRAGGGEQYF
TGTGCCTGGAGGGCCGGCGGGGGCGAGCAGTACTTC
>TRBV5-4|few|TRBJ2-1|NA
CASSWSGLNEQFF
TGTGCCAGCAGCTGGTCAGGGCTGAATGAGCAGTTCTTC
>TRBV28|once|TRBJ2-7|NA
CASSLRGNPPYEQYF
TGTGCCAGCAGTTTACGGGGGAACCCACCCTACGAGCAGTACTTC